The 9 T cell receptor beta chains in this list originate from one sample, sequenced in a study of blood T cell repertoires in COVID-19. Sequencing was performed with immunoSEQ multiplex PCR; in TCRdb, only in-frame clones are kept and a portion is missing. The sample carries fewer than 250,000 clones, about 83% recorded once. The source material was PBMCs or T cells enriched from blood (not recorded which). Receptors originate from a woman aged 40 to 50 who had recovered from COVID-19.

V gene TRBV18 combines with J gene TRBJ2-5; D may be TRBD1 (5 bases). The V gene lost 1 base and the J gene lost 3 bases, with 9 bases spanning the gap. This CDR3 has 14 amino acids. CDR1 and CDR2 (germline): KGHSH, LQKENI. CDR3 nucleotides: TGTGCCAGCTCACCACGACAGACAGAAGAGACCCAGTACTTC. It translates to CASSPRQTEETQYF. The full variable domain, rest sourced from reference TRBV18 and TRBJ2-5, is NAGVMQNPRHLVRRRGQEARLRCSPMKGHSHVYWYRQLPEEGLKFMVYLQKENIIDESGMPKERFSAEFPKEGPSILRIQQVVRGDSAAYFCASSPRQTEETQYFGPGTRLLVL.

The V gene is TRBV3-1 (or the pseudogene TRBV3-2), the J gene TRBJ2-3, with 7 bases identical to TRBD1. J was trimmed by 2 bases and V by 6 bases; bases with no gene match: 2. The CDR3 totals 13 residues. Germline V gene lookup returns CDR1 LGHDT and CDR2 YNNKEL (reference sequence). The CDR3 sequence: CASSTGDTDTQYF. CDR3 DNA sequence: TGTGCCAGCAGTACAGGGGACACAGATACGCAGTATTTT.

The chain's CDR3 is CAINEGNTEAFF. The CDR3 DNA follows: TGTGCCATCAACGAGGGGAACACTGAAGCTTTCTTT. The V and J genes are TRBV10-3 and TRBJ1-1, with D hard to call. The V end lost 7 bases, the J end lost 1 base, and 7 bases lay between the germline ends. CDR1 and CDR2 (germline): ENHRY, SYGVKD. The CDR3 covers 12 residues.

The rearrangement links TRBV18 to TRBJ2-1; TRBD1 is a possible D gene (5 bases). With 2 bases removed from V and 4 bases from J, the gap between germline ends came to 6 bases. CDR3 length: 13 amino acids. Germline V CDR1 and CDR2: KGHSH, LQKENI. The CDR3 loop reads CASSPDRYNEQFF. Written as DNA, the CDR3 is TGTGCCAGCTCACCAGACAGATACAATGAGCAGTTCTTC.

The chain uses TRBV12-3 or TRBV12-4 and TRBJ1-2; 7 nucleotides line up with TRBD1. The CDR3 extends over 13 amino acids. V trimming: 6 bases; J trimming: 7 bases; junction bases outside the gene matches: 8. CDR3 in amino acids: CASSLLEGAGYTF. CDR3 coding DNA: TGTGCCAGCAGCCTCCTGGAGGGGGCTGGCTACACCTTC.

The CDR3 DNA is TGTGCCAGCAGCGTAGACGGGAGCTCTGGAAACACCATATATTTT. This codes for CASSVDGSSGNTIYF. V gene TRBV5-4 combines with J gene TRBJ1-3, with unresolved D. Between the trimmed V and J ends, which lost 4 bases and 0 bases, there was a span of 11 bases. CDR1 is SGHNT, CDR2 YYREEE, per germline (reference sequence). There are 15 residues in the CDR3.

CDR3 sequence (DNA): TGTGCCACCAGTGAGACAGGGGGGCCCTATGGCTACACCTTC. The encoded protein is CATSETGGPYGYTF. The V call is TRBV24-1, the J call TRBJ1-2, with TRBD1 matching over 9 bases. Looked up from germline, CDR1 is KGHDR and CDR2 is SFDVKD. V shed 4 bases, J shed 4 bases, and the junction held 3 bases outside the gene matches. This CDR3 contains 14 residues.

The rearrangement joins TRBV27 to TRBJ2-7; TRBD1 matches 11 bases. The germline CDR1 and CDR2 sequences are MNHEY and SMNVEV (reference sequence). The CDR3 is made up of 14 amino acids. V was pared by 7 bases and J by 3 bases, with 5 bases of the junction left unmatched. The CDR3 region has the DNA TGTGCCAGCACTCGTGGGACAGGGGGCTACGAGCAGTACTTC. This translates into CASTRGTGGYEQYF.

The chain joins TRBV4-1 to TRBJ2-7; 10 positions agree with TRBD2. The CDR3 runs to 16 residues. Trimming took 1 base from V and 2 from J; bases not matched to a gene: 5. Germline V gene data show CDR1 as MGHRA and CDR2 as YSYEKL. CDR3 loop: CASSQGPGLATYEQYF. The CDR3 nucleotides read TGCGCCAGCAGCCAAGGGCCGGGACTAGCGACCTACGAGCAGTACTTC.